This T cell receptor beta chain was recorded in a study of T cells after yellow fever vaccination. Study overall: Preparation used SMART-Seq v4 Ultra Low Input for the low-cell-number fractions.

The table lists this clonotype with many counts. A universal primer site and UMIs were added as TCR cDNA was made by 5'RACE template switching. Via MiXCR, TCRdb re-called the 5' RACE reads, giving one row per CDR3 protein. The profile covers about 74,000 distinct CDR3 sequences, with 7.1% appearing a single time and 30% to 40% taken by the ten largest. Germline V CDR1 and CDR2: SGHRS, YFSETQ. The V and J ends lost 3 bases and 8 bases respectively, with 17 bases between them. The CDR3 length is 14 residues. The V and J genes are TRBV5-1 and TRBJ1-1; weak D call: TRBD1 (6 bases). Specimen: CD8+ T cells sorted from PBMCs, collected 4 to 5 days after the first yellow fever vaccination. The sequence was collected from a man aged 18 to 30 who received the YFV17D yellow fever vaccine. CDR3 coding DNA: TGCGCCAGCAGCTCCCGGGGAGGGGGAAAGGAAGCTTTCTTT. Residues: CASSSRGGGKEAFF.